Shown below are 18 T cell receptor beta chains from a single sample sequenced in a study of T cells in Graves' hyperthyroidism and ophthalmopathy. Amplified TCR beta CDR3 regions came from RNA transcripts. The HTBI primer set drove a first-round RT-PCR of the TCR CDR3. One entry per CDR3 protein, called by TCRdb with MiXCR from the multiplex PCR reads. The table shows 600,000 to 900,000 distinct CDR3 sequences, with 15% to 20% occurring only once. Sample: blood. These receptors were obtained from a man between 18 and 29 years old with Graves' hyperthyroidism.

This clonotype has ten or more counts. The V and J genes are TRBV12-3 or TRBV12-4 and TRBJ1-1, with D uncertain. The CDR3 has 14 residues. The germline V and J ends were trimmed by 3 bases and 1 base, with 9 bases remaining between them. This chain's CDR3 is CASSLLHPNTEAFF. For the CDR3, the DNA is TGTGCCAGCAGTTTGCTACACCCGAACACTGAAGCTTTCTTT.

This clonotype was counted only a few times. The chain carries TRBV7-8 and TRBJ2-3, with D maybe TRBD2 (6 bases). The ends were cut back, 3 bases at V and 5 bases at J, with 21 bases in the middle. Germline CDR1 SGHVS, CDR2 FQNEAQ. The CDR3 is 17 residues long. CDR3 nucleotides: TGTGCCAGCAGCTTCGCGGGGCGAGAGAGGCGTGGAGATACGCAGTATTTT. Translating gives CASSFAGRERRGDTQYF.

V gene TRBV9 combines with J gene TRBJ2-2, with D perhaps matching TRBD1 (6 bases). Trimming stripped 6 bases from V and 3 bases from J, with 15 bases between. CDR3 length: 15 residues. Germline values: CDR1 SGDLS, CDR2 YYNGEE. CDR3 region: CASTRGATHTGELFF. The CDR3 nucleotides read TGTGCCAGCACCAGGGGAGCCACCCACACCGGGGAGCTGTTTTTT.

The chain combines TRBV7-2 with TRBJ2-3; D call uncertain. The CDR3 runs to 16 residues. V was shortened by 5 bases and J by 1 base, with 16 bases between the two germline ends. The germline V gene has CDR1 SGHTA and CDR2 FQGNSA. CDR3 sequence reads: CASSGVGPPGTDTQYF. The CDR3 bases are TGTGCCAGCAGCGGAGTTGGCCCCCCCGGCACAGATACGCAGTATTTT.

This clonotype has more than one count but fewer than ten. This chain joins TRBV2 and TRBJ2-3; 7 bases agree with TRBD1. The CDR3 has 15 residues. The germline gives CDR1 SNHLY, CDR2 FYNNEI. V was pared by 7 bases and J by 1 base, with 8 bases of the junction left unmatched. The CDR3 here is CASTSDRFGTDTQYF. The CDR3 bases are TGTGCCAGCACCTCGGACAGGTTTGGCACAGATACGCAGTATTTT.

This clonotype was seen ten or more times. The chain uses TRBV20-1 and TRBJ2-3; weak D call: TRBD2 (6 bases). Germline values: CDR1 DFQATT, CDR2 SNEGSKA (reference sequence). Trimming took off 6 bases at V and 0 bases at J, with 10 bases between the two ends. The CDR3 covers 13 residues. The CDR3 sequence is CSAWDSSTDTQYF. The CDR3 coding sequence is TGCAGTGCCTGGGACTCCAGCACAGATACGCAGTATTTT.

The genes are TRBV6-1 and TRBJ2-7; 7 bases line up with TRBD1. Per the germline V gene, CDR1 is MNHNS and CDR2 is SASEGT. V lost 6 bases to trimming and J lost 4 bases; unmatched junction nucleotides: 18. CDR3 size: 17 residues. The CDR3 bases are TGTGCCAGCAGCCTCGATGGGACCGGGACAGCAAATTACGAGCAGTACTTC. Translating it yields CASSLDGTGTANYEQYF.

This clonotype appeared a few times. The chain employs TRBV2 and TRBJ2-5, with D hard to call. V lost 7 bases to trimming and J lost 1 base, with 16 bases between them. Germline CDR1 and CDR2: SNHLY and FYNNEI. This CDR3 comprises 15 residues. The CDR3 bases are TGTGCCAGCAAATTTACCCCTGGCCCCCAAGAGACCCAGTACTTC. This translates into CASKFTPGPQETQYF. Looking up the rest from reference TRBV2 and TRBJ2-5 gives the full variable domain: EPEVTQTPSHQVTQMGQEVILRCVPISNHLYFYWYRQILGQKVEFLVSFYNNEISEKSEIFDDQFSVERPDGSNFTLKIRSTKLEDSAMYFCASKFTPGPQETQYFGPGTRLLVL.

This clonotype was counted at least ten times. The rearrangement uses TRBV7-2 and TRBJ2-7, with TRBD2 matching over 13 bases. Germline V gene sequence: CDR1 SGHTA, CDR2 FQGNSA. V shed 5 bases, J shed 6 bases, and the junction held 4 bases outside the gene matches. This CDR3 has 14 amino acids. The CDR3 DNA reads TGTGCCAGCAGCGCGGGACTAGCGGGGAGCGAGCAGTACTTC. It codes for CASSAGLAGSEQYF.

Worth noting for this clonotype: This may come from a read error, since a much larger clone is one base off. V usage is TRBV20-1 and J usage is TRBJ1-5, with TRBD1 matching over 11 bases. J was trimmed by 0 bases and V by 4 bases; bases with no gene match: 14. Germline-derived CDR1 and CDR2 are DFQATT and SNEGSKA (reference sequence). The CDR3 is made up of 19 amino acids. The CDR3 DNA reads TGCAGTGCTACTCGACGGTCCGGGACAGGGGGATCTAGCAATCAGCCCCAGCATTTT. Protein: CSATRRSGTGGSSNQPQHF.

This clonotype has just a few counts. The chain is built from TRBV30 and TRBJ2-1; possible D gene TRBD2, 6 bases. V lost 4 bases and J 4 bases, leaving 11 bases between the germline ends. Germline V gene data show CDR1 as GTSNPN and CDR2 as SVGIG (reference sequence). The CDR3 has 13 amino acids. The CDR3 coding sequence is TGTGCCTGGAAGGCAGGAGGGTACAATGAGCAGTTCTTC. Its protein is CAWKAGGYNEQFF.

There are a few counts of this clonotype. V usage is TRBV20-1 and J usage is TRBJ2-7; TRBD2 matches at 9 bases. Germline assignment: CDR1 DFQATT and CDR2 SNEGSKA (reference sequence). The CDR3 covers 16 residues. Trimming cost V 3 bases and J 3 bases; bases outside gene matches: 12. The CDR3 DNA follows: TGCAGTGCTAGCCAAGACGAGGGACTAGCCAACTACGAGCAGTACTTC. Protein sequence: CSASQDEGLANYEQYF.

This clonotype was observed at least ten times. V and J are TRBV6-2 or TRBV6-3 and TRBJ1-5, with a possible D match to TRBD1 (5 bases). Deletions cut 4 bases from V and 2 bases from J, with 9 bases between. CDR3 length equals 14 residues. Germline assignment: CDR1 MNHEY and CDR2 SVGEGT. The CDR3 sequence is CASSWGGGNQPQHF. The CDR3 nucleotides read TGTGCCAGCAGTTGGGGGGGTGGCAATCAGCCCCAGCATTTT.

This clonotype has a count of ten or more. The chain is built from TRBV28 and TRBJ2-3, with TRBD2 as a possible D gene (7 bases). V shed 5 bases and J shed 4 bases, with 10 bases lying between them. The CDR3 is made up of 13 amino acids. Germline V lookup: CDR1 MDHEN, CDR2 SYDVKM. CDR3 DNA sequence: TGTGCCAGCAGTGGAGGGGGGGCAGATACGCAGTATTTT. This codes for CASSGGGADTQYF.

The V gene is TRBV6-2 or TRBV6-3, the J gene TRBJ2-7; 14 bases fit TRBD2. The CDR3 totals 17 residues. Trimming took 5 bases from V and 4 from J; bases not matched to a gene: 10. Germline CDR1 and CDR2: MNHEY and SVGEGT. The CDR3 DNA sequence: TGTGCCAGCAGTGTCAGACTAGCGGGAGGGCCCGTTTACGAGCAGTACTTC. It is translated as CASSVRLAGGPVYEQYF.

The sample holds many counts of this clonotype. This rearrangement joins TRBV3-1 to TRBJ2-3; D remains unclear. CDR3 length: 16 residues. Trimming left V 0 bases short and J 0 bases short, with 10 bases between. Per the germline V gene, CDR1 is LGHDT and CDR2 is YNNKEL (reference sequence). CDR3 region: CASSQDPGSSTDTQYF. CDR3 nucleotide sequence: TGTGCCAGCAGCCAAGATCCCGGTTCTAGCACAGATACGCAGTATTTT.

This chain connects TRBV11-3 to TRBJ2-3, with TRBD2 matching over 8 bases. The CDR3 consists of 15 residues. After removal of 5 bases from V and 5 bases from J, the junction contained 9 bases not matched to a gene. Per germline, CDR1 SGHNT and CDR2 YENEEA. CDR3 region: CASSPGGAEGDTQYF. CDR3 sequence (DNA): TGTGCCAGCAGCCCGGGGGGGGCGGAGGGAGATACGCAGTATTTT.

The genes are TRBV6-2 or TRBV6-3 and TRBJ1-1; no clear D gene. CDR1 and CDR2 from the germline V gene are MNHEY and SVGEGT. The CDR3 runs to 14 residues. V dropped 2 bases and J dropped 5 bases, with 12 bases sitting between them. The CDR3 DNA follows: TGTGCCAGCAGTTACGCCTTCCGAGGGACTGAAGCTTTCTTT. As protein: CASSYAFRGTEAFF.